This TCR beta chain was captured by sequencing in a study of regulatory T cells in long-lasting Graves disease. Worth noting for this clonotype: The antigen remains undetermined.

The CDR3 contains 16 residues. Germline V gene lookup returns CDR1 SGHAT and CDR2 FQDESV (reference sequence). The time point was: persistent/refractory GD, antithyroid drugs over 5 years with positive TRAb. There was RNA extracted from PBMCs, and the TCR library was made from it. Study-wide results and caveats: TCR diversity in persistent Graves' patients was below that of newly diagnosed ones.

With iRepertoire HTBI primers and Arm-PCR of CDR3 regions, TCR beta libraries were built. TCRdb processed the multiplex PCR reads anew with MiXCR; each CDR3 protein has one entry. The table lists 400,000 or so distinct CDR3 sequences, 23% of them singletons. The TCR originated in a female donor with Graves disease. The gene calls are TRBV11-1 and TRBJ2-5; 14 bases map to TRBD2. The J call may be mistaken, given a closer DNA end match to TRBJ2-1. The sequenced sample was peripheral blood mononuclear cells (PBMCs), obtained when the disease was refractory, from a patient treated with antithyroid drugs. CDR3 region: CASSSTGLAGDNEQFF. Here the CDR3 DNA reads TGTGCCAGCAGCTCCACGGGACTAGCGGGGGACAATGAGCAGTTCTTC.